What follows describes a single TCR beta chain. Its specificity is unknown. A read error may account for a junction end that differs from germline. This specimen belongs to a study of T cell repertoires in cytomegalovirus infection. Whole-study findings and limits: HLA-C-restricted, CMV-specific TCR beta clonotypes were dominant ex vivo.

MiXCR was run by TCRdb on the reads, yielding one entry per CDR3 protein. The sample records approximately 700,000 distinct CDR3 sequences, roughly 35% being singletons. Germline V gene sequence: CDR1 SEHNR, CDR2 FQNEAQ (reference sequence). This CDR3 is 17 amino acids long. Sequencing input: PBMCs. This chain uses TRBV7-9 with TRBJ2-2, with no clear D. The source is a human donor in good health (CMV status not recorded). Some clones in this sample may be carry-over from other donors' samples. CDR3 nucleotide sequence: TGTGCCATCAGCCCCGAAACCATTCTGCAAGACACCGGGGAGCTGTTTTTT. Amino acid sequence: CAISPETILQDTGELFF. Using reference TRBV7-9 and TRBJ2-2 for the parts outside the CDR3, the full variable domain is DTGVSQNPRHKITKRGQNVTFRCDPISEHNRLYWYRQTLGQGPEFLTYFQNEAQLEKSRLLSDRFSAERPKGSFSTLEIQRTEQGDSAMYLCAISPETILQDTGELFFGEGSRLTVL.